The rows below give T cell receptor beta chains drawn from one sample of a study of cytomegalovirus exposure and HLA in healthy donors. Sequencing used immunoSEQ multiplex PCR; TCRdb keeps in-frame clones, though not all of them. Here the sample spans about 160,000 clones, around 80% being singletons. Sequenced: PBMCs. Every receptor here comes from a man aged 50 or older in good health and CMV-seropositive. The CDR3 runs from the conserved cysteine through the conserved F or W. The D gene is left open where the match is weak. Size is omitted from some rows. Given values are once, few, many or a class for expanded clones.

TRBV10-3	-	TRBJ1-5	TRBD1	CASDWTGGSNQPQHF	TGTGCCAGCGACTGGACAGGGGGCAGCAATCAGCCCCAGCATTTT
TRBV25-1	-	TRBJ2-3	-	CASSESLTTDTQYF	TGTGCCAGCAGTGAATCCCTAACTACAGATACGCAGTATTTT
TRBV6-1	few	TRBJ1-1	-	CASSHLEAFF	TGTGCCAGCAGCCACTTAGAAGCTTTCTTT
TRBV6-6	-	TRBJ1-1	-	CASSPYTEAFF	TGTGCCAGCAGCCCCTACACTGAAGCTTTCTTT
TRBV5-4	-	TRBJ2-4	TRBD2	CASSYGTSGSNIQYF	TGTGCCAGCAGCTACGGGACTAGCGGTTCAAACATTCAGTACTTC
TRBV11-3	-	TRBJ1-6	-	CASSSGFQSPLHF	TGTGCCAGCAGCTCAGGATTCCAATCACCCCTCCACTTT
TRBV18	-	TRBJ2-1	TRBD1	CASSPRDRVGYNEQFF	TGTGCCAGCTCACCACGGGACAGGGTTGGCTACAATGAGCAGTTCTTC
TRBV25-1	-	TRBJ2-5	-	CASSRQGGETQYF	TGTGCCAGCAGTCGACAGGGAGGAGAGACCCAGTACTTC
TRBV27	-	TRBJ1-2	-	CASSLTGGKNGYTF	TGTGCCAGCAGCCTAACGGGGGGCAAGAATGGCTACACCTTC
TRBV9	-	TRBJ1-2	TRBD1	CASSLRQGRKYGYTF	TGTGCCAGCAGCCTCAGACAGGGCAGAAAGTATGGCTACACCTTC
TRBV27	-	TRBJ2-1	-	CASSPWQGGYNEQFF	TGTGCCAGCAGCCCGTGGCAGGGTGGATACAATGAGCAGTTCTTC
TRBV11-3	-	TRBJ1-6	TRBD1	CASSLGLDRAAEPLHF	TGTGCCAGCAGCTTAGGCCTTGACAGGGCCGCGGAACCCCTCCACTTT
TRBV5-6	-	TRBJ1-2	-	CASSRNYGYTF	TGTGCCAGCAGCCGTAACTATGGCTACACCTTC
TRBV19	-	TRBJ2-2	-	CASGIRANTGELFF	TGTGCCAGCGGGATCCGGGCGAACACCGGGGAGCTGTTTTTT